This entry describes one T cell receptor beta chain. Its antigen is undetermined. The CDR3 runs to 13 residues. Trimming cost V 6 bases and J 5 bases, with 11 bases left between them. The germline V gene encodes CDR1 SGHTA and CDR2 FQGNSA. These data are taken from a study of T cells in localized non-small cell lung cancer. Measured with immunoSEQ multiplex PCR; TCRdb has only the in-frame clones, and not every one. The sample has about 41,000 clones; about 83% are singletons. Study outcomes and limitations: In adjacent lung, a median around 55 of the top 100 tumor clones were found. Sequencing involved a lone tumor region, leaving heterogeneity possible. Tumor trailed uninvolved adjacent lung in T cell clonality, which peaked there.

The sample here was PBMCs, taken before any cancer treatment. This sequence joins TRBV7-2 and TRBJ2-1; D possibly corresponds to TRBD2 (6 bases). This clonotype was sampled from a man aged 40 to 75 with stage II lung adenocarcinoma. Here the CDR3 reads CASSHSGHNEQFF. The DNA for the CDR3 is TGTGCCAGCAGTCATAGCGGCCACAATGAGCAGTTCTTC.